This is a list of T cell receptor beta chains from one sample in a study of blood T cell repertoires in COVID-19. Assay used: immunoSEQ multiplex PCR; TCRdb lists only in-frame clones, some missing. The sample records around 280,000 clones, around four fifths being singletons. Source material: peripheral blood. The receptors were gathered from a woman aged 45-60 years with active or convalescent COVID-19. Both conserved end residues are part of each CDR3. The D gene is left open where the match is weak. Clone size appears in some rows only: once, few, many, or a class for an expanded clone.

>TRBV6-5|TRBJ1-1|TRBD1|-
CASSRDRDSEAFF
TGTGCCAGCAGTCGGGACAGGGACTCTGAAGCTTTCTTT
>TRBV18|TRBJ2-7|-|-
CASSPRESPFKEQYF
TGTGCCAGCTCACCCCGGGAGTCACCCTTTAAGGAGCAGTACTTC
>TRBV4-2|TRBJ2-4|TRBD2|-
CASSQGSLAGVSHIQYF
TGTGCCAGCAGCCAAGGATCGCTAGCGGGAGTCTCACACATTCAGTACTTC
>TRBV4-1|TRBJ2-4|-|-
CASSLSGKNIQYF
TGCGCCAGCAGCCTCTCGGGTAAAAACATTCAGTACTTC
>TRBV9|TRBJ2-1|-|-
CASSVGGTALQDEQFF
TGTGCCAGCAGCGTAGGGGGAACGGCCCTACAGGATGAGCAGTTCTTC
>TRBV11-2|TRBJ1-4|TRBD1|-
CASSTRQGQGEKLFF
TGTGCCAGCAGCACCCGACAGGGACAAGGAGAAAAACTGTTTTTT
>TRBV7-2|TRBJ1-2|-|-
CASSLGARLSNYGYTF
TGTGCCAGCAGCTTAGGCGCCAGGCTCTCGAACTATGGCTACACCTTC
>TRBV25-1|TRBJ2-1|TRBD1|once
CASHSTRGQDTRDEQFF
TGTGCCAGCCACTCTACGCGGGGACAGGATACCAGGGATGAGCAGTTCTTC
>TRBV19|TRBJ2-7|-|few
CASSIGGQSYEQYF
TGTGCCAGTAGTATAGGCGGACAGTCCTACGAGCAGTACTTC
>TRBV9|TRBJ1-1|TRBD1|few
CASSPRQGRSGTEAFF
TGTGCCAGCAGCCCTCGACAGGGCAGGTCCGGCACTGAAGCTTTCTTT
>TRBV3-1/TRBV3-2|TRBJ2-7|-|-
CASSPIGGRGQRLYEQYF
TGTGCCAGCAGCCCCATCGGGGGGCGAGGCCAGCGTCTCTACGAGCAGTACTTC
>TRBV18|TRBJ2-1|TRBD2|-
CASGGLAGENNEQFF
TGTGCCAGCGGTGGACTAGCGGGCGAAAACAATGAGCAGTTCTTC
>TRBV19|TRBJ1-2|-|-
CASSITGGPTTNYGYTF
TGTGCCAGTAGTATCACTGGGGGCCCCACCACTAACTATGGCTACACCTTC
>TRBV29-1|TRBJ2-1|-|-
CSVTDRSSYNEQFF
TGCAGCGTAACTGACAGGAGCTCCTACAATGAGCAGTTCTTC
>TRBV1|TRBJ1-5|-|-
CTSSQEGDLGNQPQHF
TGCACCAGCAGCCAAGAGGGAGATTTAGGCAATCAGCCCCAGCATTTT
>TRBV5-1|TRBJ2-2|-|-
CASTTRGTNTGELFF
TGCGCCAGCACCACGAGGGGGACGAACACCGGGGAGCTGTTTTTT
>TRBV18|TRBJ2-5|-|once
CASSPKEETQYF
TGTGCCAGCTCACCAAAAGAGGAGACCCAGTACTTC
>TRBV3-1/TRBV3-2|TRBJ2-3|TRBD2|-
CASSHGGTRTDTQYF
TGTGCCAGCAGCCACGGGGGGACGAGGACAGATACGCAGTATTTT
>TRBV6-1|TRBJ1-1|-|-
CASSEAGAFTRIEAFF
TGTGCCAGCAGTGAAGCGGGGGCGTTTACGAGGATTGAAGCTTTCTTT
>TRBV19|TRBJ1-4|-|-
CASSSYREGEKLFF
TGTGCCAGTAGTAGTTACAGGGAAGGGGAAAAACTGTTTTTT
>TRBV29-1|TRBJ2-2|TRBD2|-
CSVETSGSRPNTGELFF
TGCAGCGTTGAGACTAGCGGGAGTCGACCGAACACCGGGGAGCTGTTTTTT
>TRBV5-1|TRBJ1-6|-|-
CASSLGASLGNSPLHF
TGCGCCAGCAGCTTAGGGGCCTCCTTGGGAAATTCACCCCTCCACTTT
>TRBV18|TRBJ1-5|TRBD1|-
CASSAQGAGSNQPQHF
TGTGCCAGCTCAGCACAGGGGGCCGGTAGCAATCAGCCCCAGCATTTT
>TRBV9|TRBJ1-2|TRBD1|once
CASSARTGAGYTF
TGTGCCAGCAGCGCCCGGACAGGGGCCGGCTACACCTTC
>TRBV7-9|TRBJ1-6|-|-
CASSLVAADSYNSPLHF
TGTGCCAGCAGCTTAGTGGCTGCGGACTCCTATAATTCACCCCTCCACTTT
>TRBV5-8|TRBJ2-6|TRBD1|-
CASSLAGQGASGANVLTF
TGTGCCAGCAGCTTAGCCGGACAGGGGGCATCTGGGGCCAACGTCCTGACTTTC
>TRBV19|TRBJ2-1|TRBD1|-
CASSPRQGISSYNEQFF
TGTGCCAGTAGTCCGAGACAGGGTATTAGCTCCTACAATGAGCAGTTCTTC
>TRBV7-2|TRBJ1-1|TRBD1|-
CASSFSGGNTEAFF
TGTGCCAGCAGCTTTTCAGGGGGCAACACTGAAGCTTTCTTT
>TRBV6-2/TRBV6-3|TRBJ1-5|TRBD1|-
CASSKYGQGALPQPQHF
TGTGCCAGCAGCAAATACGGACAGGGGGCGCTTCCTCAGCCCCAGCATTTT
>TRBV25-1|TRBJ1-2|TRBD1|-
CASSDFTQGMGPYGYTF
TGTGCCAGCAGTGACTTCACACAGGGGATGGGCCCTTATGGCTACACCTTC
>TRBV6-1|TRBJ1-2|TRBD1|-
CASSEQGAQGYGYTF
TGTGCCAGCAGTGAGCAGGGGGCGCAGGGCTATGGCTACACCTTC
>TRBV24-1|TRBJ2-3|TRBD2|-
CATSDGTSGFTDTQYF
TGTGCCACCAGTGACGGGACTAGCGGTTTCACAGATACGCAGTATTTT
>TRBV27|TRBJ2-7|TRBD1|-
CASSLRDRLYEQYF
TGTGCCAGCAGTTTAAGGGACAGGCTCTACGAGCAGTACTTC
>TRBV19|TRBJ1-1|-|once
CASSMTPMNTEAFF
TGTGCCAGTAGTATGACTCCGATGAACACTGAAGCTTTCTTT
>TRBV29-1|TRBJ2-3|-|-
CSVVVGGSSTDTQYF
TGCAGCGTTGTAGTCGGGGGATCTAGCACAGATACGCAGTATTTT
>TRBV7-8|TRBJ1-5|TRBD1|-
CASSLRGRGQQPQHF
TGTGCCAGCAGCTTACGAGGCAGGGGGCAACAGCCCCAGCATTTT
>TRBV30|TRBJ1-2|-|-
CAWSPGLSGYTF
TGTGCCTGGAGTCCGGGTCTCTCGGGCTACACCTTC
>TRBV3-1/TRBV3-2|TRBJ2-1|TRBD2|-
CASSQESASGRGSEQFF
TGTGCCAGCAGCCAAGAATCGGCTAGCGGGAGGGGGAGTGAGCAGTTCTTC
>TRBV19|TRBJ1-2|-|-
CASSPRDWTYGYTF
TGTGCCAGTAGTCCTCGGGACTGGACCTATGGCTACACCTTC
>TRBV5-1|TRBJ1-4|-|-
CASSLLPAGNNEKLFF
TGCGCCAGCAGCTTGTTACCGGCGGGGAATAATGAAAAACTGTTTTTT
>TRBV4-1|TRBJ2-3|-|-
CASSQDWGGVTDTQYF
TGCGCCAGCAGCCAAGATTGGGGCGGGGTAACAGATACGCAGTATTTT
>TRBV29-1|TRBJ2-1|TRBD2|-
CSVEDPVAGSYNEQFF
TGCAGCGTTGAAGATCCCGTAGCGGGATCCTACAATGAGCAGTTCTTC